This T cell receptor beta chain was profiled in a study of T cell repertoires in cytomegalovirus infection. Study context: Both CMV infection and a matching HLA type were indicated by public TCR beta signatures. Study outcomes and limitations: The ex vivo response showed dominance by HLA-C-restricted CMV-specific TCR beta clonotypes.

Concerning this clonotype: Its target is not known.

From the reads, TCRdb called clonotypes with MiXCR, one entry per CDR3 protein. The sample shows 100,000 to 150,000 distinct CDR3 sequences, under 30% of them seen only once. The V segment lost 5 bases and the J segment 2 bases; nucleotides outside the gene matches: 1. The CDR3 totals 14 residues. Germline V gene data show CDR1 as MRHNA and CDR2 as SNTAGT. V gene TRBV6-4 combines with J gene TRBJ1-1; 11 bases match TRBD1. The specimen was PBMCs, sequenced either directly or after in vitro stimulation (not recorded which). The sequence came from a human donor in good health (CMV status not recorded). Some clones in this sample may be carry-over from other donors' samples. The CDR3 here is CASSRTGGNTEAFF. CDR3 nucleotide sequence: TGTGCCAGCAGTAGGACAGGGGGCAACACTGAAGCTTTCTTT.